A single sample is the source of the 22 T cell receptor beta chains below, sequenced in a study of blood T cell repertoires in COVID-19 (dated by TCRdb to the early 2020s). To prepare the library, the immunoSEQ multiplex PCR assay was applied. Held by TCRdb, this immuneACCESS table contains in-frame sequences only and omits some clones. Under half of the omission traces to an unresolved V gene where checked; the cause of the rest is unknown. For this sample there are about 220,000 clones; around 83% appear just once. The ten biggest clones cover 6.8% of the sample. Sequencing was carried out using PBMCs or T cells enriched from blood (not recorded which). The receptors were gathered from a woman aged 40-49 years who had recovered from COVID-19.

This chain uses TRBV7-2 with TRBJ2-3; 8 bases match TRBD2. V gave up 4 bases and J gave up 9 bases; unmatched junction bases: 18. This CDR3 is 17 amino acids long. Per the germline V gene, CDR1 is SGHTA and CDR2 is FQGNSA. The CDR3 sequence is CASSSRSRPGGGRTQYF. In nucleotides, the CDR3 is TGTGCCAGCAGCTCTCGGTCCCGGCCCGGGGGGGGGCGAACGCAGTATTTT.

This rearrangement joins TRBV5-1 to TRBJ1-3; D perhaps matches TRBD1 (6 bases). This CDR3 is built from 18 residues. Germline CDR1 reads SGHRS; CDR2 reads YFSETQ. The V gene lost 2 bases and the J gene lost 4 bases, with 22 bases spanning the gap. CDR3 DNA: TGCGCCAGCAGCTTAACCGGGGGGCAGCTCTGGGAAGGAAACACCATATATTTT. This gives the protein CASSLTGGQLWEGNTIYF.

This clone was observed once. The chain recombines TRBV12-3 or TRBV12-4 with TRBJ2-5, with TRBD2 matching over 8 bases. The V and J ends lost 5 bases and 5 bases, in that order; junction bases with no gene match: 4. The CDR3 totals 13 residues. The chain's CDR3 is CASSREGRETQYF. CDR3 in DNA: TGTGCCAGCAGTCGGGAGGGCCGGGAGACCCAGTACTTC.

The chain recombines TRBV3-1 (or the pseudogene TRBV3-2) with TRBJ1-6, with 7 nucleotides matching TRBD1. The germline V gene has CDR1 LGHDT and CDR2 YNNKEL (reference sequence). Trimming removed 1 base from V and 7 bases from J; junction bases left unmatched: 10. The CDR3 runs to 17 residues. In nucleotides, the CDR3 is TGTGCCAGCAGCCAAGGCCGCCTCGGGACAGAAAATTCACCCCTCCACTTT. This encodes CASSQGRLGTENSPLHF.

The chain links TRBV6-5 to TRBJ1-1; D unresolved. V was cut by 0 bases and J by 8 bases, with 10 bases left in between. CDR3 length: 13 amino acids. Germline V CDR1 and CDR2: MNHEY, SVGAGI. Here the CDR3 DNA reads TGTGCCAGCAGTTACTCGTTTGGCCTCGAAGCTTTCTTT. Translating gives CASSYSFGLEAFF.

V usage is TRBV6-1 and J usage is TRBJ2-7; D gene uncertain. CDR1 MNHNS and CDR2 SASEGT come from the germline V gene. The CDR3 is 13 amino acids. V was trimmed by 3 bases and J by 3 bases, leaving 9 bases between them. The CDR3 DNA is TGTGCCAGCAGTGAGACTCATTACTACGAGCAGTACTTC. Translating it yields CASSETHYYEQYF.

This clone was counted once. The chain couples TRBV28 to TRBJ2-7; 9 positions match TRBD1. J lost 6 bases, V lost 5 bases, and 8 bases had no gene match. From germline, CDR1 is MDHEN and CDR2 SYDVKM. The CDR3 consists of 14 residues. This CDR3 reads CASSPRQGGIEQYF. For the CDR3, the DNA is TGTGCCAGCAGTCCTCGACAGGGGGGGATCGAGCAGTACTTC.

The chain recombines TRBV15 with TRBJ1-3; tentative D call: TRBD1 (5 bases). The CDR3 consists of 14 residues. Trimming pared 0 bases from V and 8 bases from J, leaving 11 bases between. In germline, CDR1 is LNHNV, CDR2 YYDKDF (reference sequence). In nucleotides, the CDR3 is TGTGCCACCAGCAGAGATCAGGGCCTTGACACCATATATTTT. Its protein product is CATSRDQGLDTIYF.

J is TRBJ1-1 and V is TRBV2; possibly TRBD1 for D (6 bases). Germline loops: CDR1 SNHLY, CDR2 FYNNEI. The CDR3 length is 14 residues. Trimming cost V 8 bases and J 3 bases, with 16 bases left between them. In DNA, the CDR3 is TGTGCCAGCCAGGGGTATCTTCCGGACACTGAAGCTTTCTTT. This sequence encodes CASQGYLPDTEAFF.

In DNA, the CDR3 is TGTGCCAGCTCTCCGGGTGGCCGAACGCAGTACAATGAGCAGTTCTTC. Its protein is CASSPGGRTQYNEQFF. The chain has TRBV18 and TRBJ2-1; D is unclear. CDR3 length: 16 residues. V dropped 6 bases and J dropped 4 bases, with 19 bases sitting between them. Germline-derived CDR1 and CDR2 are KGHSH and LQKENI.

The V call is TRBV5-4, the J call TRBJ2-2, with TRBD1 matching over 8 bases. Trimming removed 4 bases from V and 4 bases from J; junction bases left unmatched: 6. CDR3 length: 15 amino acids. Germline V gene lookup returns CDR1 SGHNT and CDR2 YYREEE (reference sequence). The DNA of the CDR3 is TGTGCCAGCAGCCCGGAGACAGGGGCCACCGGGGAGCTGTTTTTT. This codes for CASSPETGATGELFF.

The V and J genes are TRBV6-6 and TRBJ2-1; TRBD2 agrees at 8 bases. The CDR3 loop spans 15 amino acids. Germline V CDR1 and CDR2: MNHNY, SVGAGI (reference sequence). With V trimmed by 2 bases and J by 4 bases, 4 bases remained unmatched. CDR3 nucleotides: TGTGCCAGCAGTTACGACGGGAGGGGATACAATGAGCAGTTCTTC. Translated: CASSYDGRGYNEQFF.

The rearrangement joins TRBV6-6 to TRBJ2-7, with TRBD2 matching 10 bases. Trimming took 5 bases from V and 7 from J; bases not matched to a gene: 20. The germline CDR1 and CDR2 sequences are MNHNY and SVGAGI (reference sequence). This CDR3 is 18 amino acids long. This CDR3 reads CASSPRPGLAPFRGEQYV. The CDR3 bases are TGTGCCAGCAGTCCCCGGCCGGGACTAGCGCCCTTTCGGGGTGAGCAGTACGTC.

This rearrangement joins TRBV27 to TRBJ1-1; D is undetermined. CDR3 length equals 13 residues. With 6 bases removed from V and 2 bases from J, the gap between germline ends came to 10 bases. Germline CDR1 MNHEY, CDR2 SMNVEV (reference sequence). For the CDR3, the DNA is TGTGCCAGCAGAACAGCAGGAAACACTGAAGCTTTCTTT. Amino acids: CASRTAGNTEAFF.

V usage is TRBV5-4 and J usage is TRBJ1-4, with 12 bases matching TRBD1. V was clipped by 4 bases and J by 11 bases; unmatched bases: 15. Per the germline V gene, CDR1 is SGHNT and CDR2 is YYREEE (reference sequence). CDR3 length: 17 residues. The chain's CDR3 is CASSPLPSGQGAGKLFF. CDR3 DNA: TGTGCCAGCAGCCCACTGCCTTCGGGACAGGGGGCGGGGAAACTGTTTTTT.

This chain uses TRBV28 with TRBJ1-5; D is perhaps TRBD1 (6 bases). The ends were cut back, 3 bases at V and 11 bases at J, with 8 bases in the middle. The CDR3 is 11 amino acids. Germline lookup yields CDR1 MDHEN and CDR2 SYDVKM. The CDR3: CASSLRGTQHF. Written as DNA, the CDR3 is TGTGCCAGCAGTTTGAGGGGGACCCAGCATTTT.

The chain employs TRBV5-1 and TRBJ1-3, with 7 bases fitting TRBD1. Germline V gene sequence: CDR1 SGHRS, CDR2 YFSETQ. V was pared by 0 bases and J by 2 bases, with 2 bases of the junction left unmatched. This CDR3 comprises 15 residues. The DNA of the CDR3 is TGCGCCAGCAGCTTGGAGGGGGCAACTGGAAACACCATATATTTT. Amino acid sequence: CASSLEGATGNTIYF.

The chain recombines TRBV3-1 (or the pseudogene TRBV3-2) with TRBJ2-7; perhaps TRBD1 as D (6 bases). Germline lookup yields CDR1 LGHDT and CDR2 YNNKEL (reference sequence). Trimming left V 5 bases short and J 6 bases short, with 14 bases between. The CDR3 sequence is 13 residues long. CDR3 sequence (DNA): TGTGCCAGCAGCGTAAACAGCAGGGGCGAGCAGTACTTC. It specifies CASSVNSRGEQYF.

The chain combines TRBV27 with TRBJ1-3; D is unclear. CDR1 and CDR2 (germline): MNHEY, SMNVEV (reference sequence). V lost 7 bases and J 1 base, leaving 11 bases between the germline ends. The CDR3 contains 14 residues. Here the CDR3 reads CASKLRGSGNTIYF. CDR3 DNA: TGTGCCAGCAAGTTAAGAGGATCTGGAAACACCATATATTTT.

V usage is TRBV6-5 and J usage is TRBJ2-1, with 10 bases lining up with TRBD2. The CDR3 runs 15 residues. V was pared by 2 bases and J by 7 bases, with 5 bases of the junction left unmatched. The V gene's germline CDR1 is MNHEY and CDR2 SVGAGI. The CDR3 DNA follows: TGTGCCAGCAGTTACGCGCTAGCGGGAGCGAATGAGCAGTTCTTC. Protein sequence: CASSYALAGANEQFF.

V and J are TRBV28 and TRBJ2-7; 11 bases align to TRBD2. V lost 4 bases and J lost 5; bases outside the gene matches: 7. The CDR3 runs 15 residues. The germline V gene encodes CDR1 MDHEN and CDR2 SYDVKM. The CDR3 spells CASSSTSGSKNEQYF. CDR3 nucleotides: TGTGCCAGCAGTTCCACTAGCGGGAGTAAGAACGAGCAGTACTTC.

CDR3 region: CASSIGAGVGETQYF. In DNA form, the CDR3 reads TGTGCCAGTAGTATAGGAGCGGGGGTGGGAGAGACCCAGTACTTC. This chain uses TRBV19 with TRBJ2-5; 8 bases map to TRBD2. Germline V lookup: CDR1 LNHDA, CDR2 SQIVND (reference sequence). V dropped 1 base and J dropped 4; count of bases not matched to a gene: 5. This CDR3 is built from 15 residues.